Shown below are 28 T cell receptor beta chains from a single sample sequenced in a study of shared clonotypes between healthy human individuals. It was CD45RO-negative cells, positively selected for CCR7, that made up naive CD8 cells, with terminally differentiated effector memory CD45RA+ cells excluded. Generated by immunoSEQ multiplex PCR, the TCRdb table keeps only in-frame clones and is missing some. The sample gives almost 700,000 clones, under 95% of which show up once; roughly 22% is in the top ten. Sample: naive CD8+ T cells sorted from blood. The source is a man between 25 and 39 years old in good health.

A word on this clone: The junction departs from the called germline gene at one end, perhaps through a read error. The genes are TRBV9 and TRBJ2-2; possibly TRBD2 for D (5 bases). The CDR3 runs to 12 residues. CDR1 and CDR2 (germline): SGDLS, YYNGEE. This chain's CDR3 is CASSGNTGDLFF. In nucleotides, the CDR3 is TGTGCCAGCAGTGGGAACACCGGGGATCTGTTTTTT.

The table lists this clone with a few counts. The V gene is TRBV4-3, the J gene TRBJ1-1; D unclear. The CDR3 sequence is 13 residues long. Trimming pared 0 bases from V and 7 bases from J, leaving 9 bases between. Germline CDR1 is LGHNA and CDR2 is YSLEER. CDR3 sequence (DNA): TGCGCCAGCAGCCAAGATTCCTACGGTGAAGCTTTCTTT. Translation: CASSQDSYGEAFF.

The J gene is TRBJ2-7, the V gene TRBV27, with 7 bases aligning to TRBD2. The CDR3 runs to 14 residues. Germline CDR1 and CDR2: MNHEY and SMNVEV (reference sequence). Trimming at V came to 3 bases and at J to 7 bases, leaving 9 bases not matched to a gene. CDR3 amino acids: CASSLGGSVWEQYF. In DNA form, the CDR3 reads TGTGCCAGCAGTTTGGGCGGGAGTGTCTGGGAGCAGTACTTC.

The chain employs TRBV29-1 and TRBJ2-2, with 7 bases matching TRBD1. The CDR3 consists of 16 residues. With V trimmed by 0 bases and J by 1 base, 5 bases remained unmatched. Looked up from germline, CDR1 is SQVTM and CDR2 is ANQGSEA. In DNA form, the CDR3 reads TGCAGCGTTGAAGATCCGCACAGGGGGAACACCGGGGAGCTGTTTTTT. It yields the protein CSVEDPHRGNTGELFF.

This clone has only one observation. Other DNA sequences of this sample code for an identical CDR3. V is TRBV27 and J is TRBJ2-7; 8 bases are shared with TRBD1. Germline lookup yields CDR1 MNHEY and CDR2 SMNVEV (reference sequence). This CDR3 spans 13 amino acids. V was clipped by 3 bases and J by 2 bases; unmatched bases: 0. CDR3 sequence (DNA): TGTGCCAGCAGTTTGACAGGGGCCTACGAGCAGTACTTC. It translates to CASSLTGAYEQYF.

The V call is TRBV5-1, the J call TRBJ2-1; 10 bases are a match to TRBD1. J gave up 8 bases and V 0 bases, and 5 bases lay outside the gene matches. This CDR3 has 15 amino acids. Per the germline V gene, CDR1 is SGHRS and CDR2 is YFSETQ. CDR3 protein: CASSLAMTGGDEQFF. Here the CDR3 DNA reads TGCGCCAGCAGCTTGGCCATGACAGGGGGCGATGAGCAGTTCTTC.

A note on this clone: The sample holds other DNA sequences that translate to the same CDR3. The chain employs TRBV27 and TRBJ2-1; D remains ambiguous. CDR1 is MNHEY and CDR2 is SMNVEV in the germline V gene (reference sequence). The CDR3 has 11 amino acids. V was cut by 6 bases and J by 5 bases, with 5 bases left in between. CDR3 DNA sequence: TGTGCCAGCAGCCAAAACAATGAGCAGTTCTTC. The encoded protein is CASSQNNEQFF.

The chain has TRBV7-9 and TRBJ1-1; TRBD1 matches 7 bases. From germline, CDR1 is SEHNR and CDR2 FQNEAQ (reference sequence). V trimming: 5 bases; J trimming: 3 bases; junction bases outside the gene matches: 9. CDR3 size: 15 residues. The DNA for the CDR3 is TGTGCCAGCAGCCCGCCGGAGGGGGCTGACACTGAAGCTTTCTTT. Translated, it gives CASSPPEGADTEAFF.

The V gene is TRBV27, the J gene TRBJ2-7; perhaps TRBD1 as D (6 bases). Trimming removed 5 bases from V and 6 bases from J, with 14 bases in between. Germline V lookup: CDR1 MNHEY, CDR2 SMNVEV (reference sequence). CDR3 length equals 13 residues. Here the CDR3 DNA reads TGTGCCAGCAGTCAATCCAGGGGACCCGAGCAGTACTTC. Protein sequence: CASSQSRGPEQYF.

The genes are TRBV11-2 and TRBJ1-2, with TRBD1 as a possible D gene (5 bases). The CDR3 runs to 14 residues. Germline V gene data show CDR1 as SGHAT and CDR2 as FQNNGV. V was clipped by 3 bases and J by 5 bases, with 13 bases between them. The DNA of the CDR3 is TGTGCCAGCAGCTTCACCGGGACGGCTTATGGCTACACCTTC. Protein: CASSFTGTAYGYTF. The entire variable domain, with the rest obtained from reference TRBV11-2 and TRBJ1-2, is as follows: EAGVAQSPRYKIIEKRQSVAFWCNPISGHATLYWYQQILGQGPKLLIQFQNNGVVDDSQLPKDRFSAERLKGVDSTLKIQPAKLEDSAVYLCASSFTGTAYGYTFGSGTRLTVV.

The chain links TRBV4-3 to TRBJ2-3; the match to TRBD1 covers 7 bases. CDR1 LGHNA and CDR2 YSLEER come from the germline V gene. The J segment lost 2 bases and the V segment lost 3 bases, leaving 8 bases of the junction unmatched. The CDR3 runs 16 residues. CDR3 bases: TGCGCCAGCAGCCAGCATAGACAGGGACCCACAGATACGCAGTATTTT. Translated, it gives CASSQHRQGPTDTQYF.

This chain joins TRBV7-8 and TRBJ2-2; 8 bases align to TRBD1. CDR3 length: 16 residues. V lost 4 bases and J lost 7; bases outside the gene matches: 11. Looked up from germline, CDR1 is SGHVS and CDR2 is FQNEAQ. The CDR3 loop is CASSSTTGDIVGELFF. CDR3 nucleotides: TGTGCCAGCAGCTCTACGACAGGGGATATCGTCGGGGAGCTGTTTTTT.

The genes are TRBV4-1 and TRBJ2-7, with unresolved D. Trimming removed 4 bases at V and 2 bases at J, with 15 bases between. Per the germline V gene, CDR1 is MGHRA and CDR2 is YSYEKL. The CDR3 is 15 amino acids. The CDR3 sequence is CASSPHSAAPYEQYF. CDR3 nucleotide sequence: TGCGCCAGCAGCCCCCACTCGGCGGCCCCCTACGAGCAGTACTTC.

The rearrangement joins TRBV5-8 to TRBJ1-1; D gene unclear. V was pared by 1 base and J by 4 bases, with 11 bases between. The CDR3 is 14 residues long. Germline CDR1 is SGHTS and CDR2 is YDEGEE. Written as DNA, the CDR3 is TGTGCCAGCAGCTTGCTGGAAAGTGGCACTGAAGCTTTCTTT. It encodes CASSLLESGTEAFF.

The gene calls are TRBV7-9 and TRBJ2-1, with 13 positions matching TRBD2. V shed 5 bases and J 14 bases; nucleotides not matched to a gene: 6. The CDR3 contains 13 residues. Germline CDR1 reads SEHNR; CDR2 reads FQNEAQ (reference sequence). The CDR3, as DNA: TGTGCCAGCAGCGACGGACTAGCGGGAGTTGAGTTCTTC. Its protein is CASSDGLAGVEFF.

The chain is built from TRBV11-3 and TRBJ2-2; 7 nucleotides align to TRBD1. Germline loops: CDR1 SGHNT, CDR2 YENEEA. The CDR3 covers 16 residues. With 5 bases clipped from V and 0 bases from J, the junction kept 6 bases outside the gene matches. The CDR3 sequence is CASSLPGQPNTGELFF. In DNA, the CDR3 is TGTGCCAGCAGCCTTCCGGGACAGCCGAACACCGGGGAGCTGTTTTTT.

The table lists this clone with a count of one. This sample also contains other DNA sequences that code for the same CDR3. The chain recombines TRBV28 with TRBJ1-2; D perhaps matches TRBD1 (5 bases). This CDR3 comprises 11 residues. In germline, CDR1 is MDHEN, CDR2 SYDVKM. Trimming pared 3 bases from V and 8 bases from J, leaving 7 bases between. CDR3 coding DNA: TGTGCCAGCAGTTTGGGGGGAGGCTACACCTTC. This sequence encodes CASSLGGGYTF.

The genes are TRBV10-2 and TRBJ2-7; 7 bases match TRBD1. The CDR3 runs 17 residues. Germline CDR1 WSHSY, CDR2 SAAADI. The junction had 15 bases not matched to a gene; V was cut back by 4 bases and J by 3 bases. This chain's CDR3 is CASSVGNRGRLNYEQYF. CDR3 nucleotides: TGCGCCAGCAGTGTGGGTAACAGGGGTCGCTTAAACTACGAGCAGTACTTC.

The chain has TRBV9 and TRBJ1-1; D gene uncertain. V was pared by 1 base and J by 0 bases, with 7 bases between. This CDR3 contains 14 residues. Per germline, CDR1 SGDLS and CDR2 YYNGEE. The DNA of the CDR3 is TGTGCCAGCAGCGTAAAGGGATTGAACACTGAAGCTTTCTTT. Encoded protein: CASSVKGLNTEAFF.

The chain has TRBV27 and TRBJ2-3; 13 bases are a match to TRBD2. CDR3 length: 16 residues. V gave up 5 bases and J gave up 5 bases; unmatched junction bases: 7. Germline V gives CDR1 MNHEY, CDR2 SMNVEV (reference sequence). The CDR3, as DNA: TGTGCCAGCAGTCAACTAGCGGGAGGGCCGGTAGATACGCAGTATTTT. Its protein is CASSQLAGGPVDTQYF.

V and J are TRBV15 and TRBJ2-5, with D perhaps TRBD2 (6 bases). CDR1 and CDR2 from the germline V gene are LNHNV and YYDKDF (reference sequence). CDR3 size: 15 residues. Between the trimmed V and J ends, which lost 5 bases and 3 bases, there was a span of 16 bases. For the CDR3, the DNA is TGTGCCACCAGCGTCCCCTGGGGGGTAGAAGAGACCCAGTACTTC. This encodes CATSVPWGVEETQYF. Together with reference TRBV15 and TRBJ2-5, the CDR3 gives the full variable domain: DAMVIQNPRYQVTQFGKPVTLSCSQTLNHNVMYWYQQKSSQAPKLLFHYYDKDFNNEADTPDNFQSRRPNTSFCFLDIRSPGLGDTAMYLCATSVPWGVEETQYFGPGTRLLVL.

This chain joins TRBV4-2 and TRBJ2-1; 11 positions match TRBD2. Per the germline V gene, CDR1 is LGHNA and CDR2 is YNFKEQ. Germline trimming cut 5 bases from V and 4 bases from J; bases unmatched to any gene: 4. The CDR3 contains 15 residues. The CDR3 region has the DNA TGTGCCAGCAGCTCTGGACTAGCGGGTTACAATGAGCAGTTCTTC. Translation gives CASSSGLAGYNEQFF.

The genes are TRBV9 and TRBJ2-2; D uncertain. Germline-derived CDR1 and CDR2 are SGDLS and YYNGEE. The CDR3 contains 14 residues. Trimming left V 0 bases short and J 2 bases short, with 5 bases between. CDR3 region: CASSVGLNTGELFF. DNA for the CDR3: TGTGCCAGCAGCGTAGGACTTAACACCGGGGAGCTGTTTTTT.

DNA for the CDR3: TGTGCCAGCAGCCCCCCGTTCGGGGAGACCCAGTACTTC. It is translated as CASSPPFGETQYF. The chain links TRBV7-2 to TRBJ2-5; no reliable D call. The CDR3 loop spans 13 amino acids. The germline V and J ends were trimmed by 5 bases and 5 bases, with 12 bases remaining between them. Germline CDR1 SGHTA, CDR2 FQGNSA.

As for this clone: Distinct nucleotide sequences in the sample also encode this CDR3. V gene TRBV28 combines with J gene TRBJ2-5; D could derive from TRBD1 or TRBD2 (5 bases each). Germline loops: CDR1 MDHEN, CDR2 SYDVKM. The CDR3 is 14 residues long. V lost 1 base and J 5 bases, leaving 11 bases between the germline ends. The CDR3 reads CASSLYGGGETQYF. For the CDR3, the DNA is TGTGCCAGCAGTTTATATGGGGGTGGGGAGACCCAGTACTTC.

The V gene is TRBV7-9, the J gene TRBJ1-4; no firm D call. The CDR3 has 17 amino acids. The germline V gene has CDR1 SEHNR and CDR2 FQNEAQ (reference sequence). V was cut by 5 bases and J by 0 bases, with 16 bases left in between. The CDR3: CASSLPLLGATNEKLFF. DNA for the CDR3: TGTGCCAGCAGCCTACCCCTTTTAGGCGCAACTAATGAAAAACTGTTTTTT. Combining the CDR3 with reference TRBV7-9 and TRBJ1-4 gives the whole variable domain DTGVSQNPRHKITKRGQNVTFRCDPISEHNRLYWYRQTLGQGPEFLTYFQNEAQLEKSRLLSDRFSAERPKGSFSTLEIQRTEQGDSAMYLCASSLPLLGATNEKLFFGSGTQLSVL.

The CDR3 nucleotides are TGTGCCTTGGGGAGGGATAACACCGGGGAGCTGTTTTTT. It specifies CALGRDNTGELFF. The rearrangement joins TRBV7-9 to TRBJ2-2, with 7 bases aligning to TRBD2. Germline V CDR1 and CDR2: SEHNR, FQNEAQ (reference sequence). J lost 2 bases, V lost 11 bases, and 5 bases had no gene match. CDR3 size: 13 residues.

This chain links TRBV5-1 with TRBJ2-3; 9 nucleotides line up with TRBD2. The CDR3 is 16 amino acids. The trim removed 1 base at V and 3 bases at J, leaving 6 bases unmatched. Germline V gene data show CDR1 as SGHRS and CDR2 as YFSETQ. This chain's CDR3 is CASSLFISGRTDTQYF. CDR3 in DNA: TGCGCCAGCAGCTTGTTTATTAGCGGGAGAACAGATACGCAGTATTTT.